This entry describes one T cell receptor (beta chain). These data are taken from a study of blood T cell repertoires in COVID-19. As for the study in general: Collection of acute and convalescent COVID-19 samples took place in the United States, Italy and Spain. Sources were T cells, B-cell-depleted T cells, or PBMCs; the material itself was cDNA or gDNA.

Germline lookup yields CDR1 SGHNT and CDR2 YYREEE (reference sequence). With 4 bases clipped from V and 9 bases from J, the junction kept 13 bases outside the gene matches. The CDR3 extends over 16 amino acids. Study processing details: Reference gene primer amplification gave nucleated cell count estimates. The protocol was immunoSEQ multiplex PCR, while the TCRdb copy is restricted to in-frame clones and leaves out a portion. That table supplies the V and J calls and clone size; D and trimming were determined from the DNA. The data hold 200,000 to 250,000 clones, with approximately 86% observed a single time.

The chain recombines TRBV5-4 with TRBJ2-1, with 10 bases identical to TRBD2. The receptor comes from a man in his late teens or twenties with active or convalescent COVID-19. The sequencing sample was made of peripheral blood. The CDR3 bases are TGTGCCAGCAGCCCGGTCGTGAGTAGCGGGAGGACTGAGCAGTTCTTC. Amino acid sequence: CASSPVVSSGRTEQFF.